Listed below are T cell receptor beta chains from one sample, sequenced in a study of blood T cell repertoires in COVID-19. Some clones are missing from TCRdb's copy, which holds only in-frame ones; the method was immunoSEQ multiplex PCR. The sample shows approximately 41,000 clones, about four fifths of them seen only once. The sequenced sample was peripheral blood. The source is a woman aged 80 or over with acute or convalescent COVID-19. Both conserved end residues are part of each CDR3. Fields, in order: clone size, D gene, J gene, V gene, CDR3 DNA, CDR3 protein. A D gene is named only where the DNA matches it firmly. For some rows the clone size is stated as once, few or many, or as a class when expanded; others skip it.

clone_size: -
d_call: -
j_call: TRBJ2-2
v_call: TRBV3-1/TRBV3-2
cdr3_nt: TGTGCCAGCAGCCAAGATTCAACAGGGACCGGGGAGCTGTTTTTT
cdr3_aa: CASSQDSTGTGELFF

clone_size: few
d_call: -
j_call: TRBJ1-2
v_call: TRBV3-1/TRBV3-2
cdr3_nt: TGTGCCAGCAGCCAACCCAGGCCTTACTATGGCTACACCTTC
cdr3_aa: CASSQPRPYYGYTF

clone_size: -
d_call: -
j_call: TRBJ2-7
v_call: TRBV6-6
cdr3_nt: TGTGCCAGCAGTTACGACAGTTATTACGAGCAGTACTTC
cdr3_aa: CASSYDSYYEQYF

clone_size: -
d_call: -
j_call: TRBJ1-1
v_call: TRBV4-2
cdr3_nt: TGTGCCAGCAGCCAAGAGGGGCGGCACACTGAAGCTTTCTTT
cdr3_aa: CASSQEGRHTEAFF

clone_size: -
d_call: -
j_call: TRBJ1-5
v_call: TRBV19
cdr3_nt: TGTGCCAGTTGCCCCGGGGGTGAACCCAATCAGCCCCAGCATTTT
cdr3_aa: CASCPGGEPNQPQHF

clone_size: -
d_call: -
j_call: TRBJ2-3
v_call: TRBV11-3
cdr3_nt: TGTGCCAGCAGCGGGAGGAGGGGGCCCACAGATACGCAGTATTTT
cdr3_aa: CASSGRRGPTDTQYF

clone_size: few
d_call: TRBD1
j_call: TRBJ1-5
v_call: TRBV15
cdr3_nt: TGTGCCACCAGCAGAGATTGGGACAGGGAAAATCAGCCCCAGCATTTT
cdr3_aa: CATSRDWDRENQPQHF

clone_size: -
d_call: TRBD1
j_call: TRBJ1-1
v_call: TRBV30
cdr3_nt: TGTGCCTGGAGTCTAACCAGGGGGCAGGTCACTGAAGCTTTCTTT
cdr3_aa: CAWSLTRGQVTEAFF

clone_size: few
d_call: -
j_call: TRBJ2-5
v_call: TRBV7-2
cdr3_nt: TGTGCCAGCAGCTTAGTACCCGTCGAACGGGAGACCCAGTACTTC
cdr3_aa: CASSLVPVERETQYF

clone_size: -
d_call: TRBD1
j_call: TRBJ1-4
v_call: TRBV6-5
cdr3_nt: TGTGCCAGCAGGCAGGGGGCGGCTAATGAAAAACTGTTTTTT
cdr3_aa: CASRQGAANEKLFF

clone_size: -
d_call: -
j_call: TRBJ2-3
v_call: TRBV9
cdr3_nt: TGTGCCAGCAGCCCGACTGACGGGCAGGGAGATACGCAGTATTTT
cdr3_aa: CASSPTDGQGDTQYF

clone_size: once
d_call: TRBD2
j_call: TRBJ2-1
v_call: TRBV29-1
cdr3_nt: TGCAGCGTGGTCCCTAGCGGGGGGATCGGTGAGCAGTTCTTC
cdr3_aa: CSVVPSGGIGEQFF

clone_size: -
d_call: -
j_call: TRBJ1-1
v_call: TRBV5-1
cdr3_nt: TGCGCCAGCAGCCGGGAGAGGGGCGGGAACACTGAAGCTTTCTTT
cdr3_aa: CASSRERGGNTEAFF

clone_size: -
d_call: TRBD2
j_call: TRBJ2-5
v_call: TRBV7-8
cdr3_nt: TGTGCCAGCAGCATTTCCGGGGGGGGGTCAGAGACCCAGTACTTC
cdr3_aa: CASSISGGGSETQYF

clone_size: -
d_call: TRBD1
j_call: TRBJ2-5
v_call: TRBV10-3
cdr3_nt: TGTGCCATCAGTGGGGGGACAGGAGAGACCCAGTACTTC
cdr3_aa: CAISGGTGETQYF

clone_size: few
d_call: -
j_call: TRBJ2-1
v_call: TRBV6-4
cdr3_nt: TGTGCCAGCAGTGACGGTTTGAGCTCCTACAATGAGCAGTTCTTC
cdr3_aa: CASSDGLSSYNEQFF

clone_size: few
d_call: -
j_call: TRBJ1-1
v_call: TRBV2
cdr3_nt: TGTGCCAGCAGTGGATTAGGAGATAGGAACACTGAAGCTTTCTTT
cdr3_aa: CASSGLGDRNTEAFF

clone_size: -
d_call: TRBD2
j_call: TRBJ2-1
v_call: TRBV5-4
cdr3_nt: TGTGCCAGCAGCCCCCTAGCGGGGGGGCCGGGTGAGCAGTTCTTC
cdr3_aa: CASSPLAGGPGEQFF

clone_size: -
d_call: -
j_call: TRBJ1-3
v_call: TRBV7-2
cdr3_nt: TGTGCCAGCAGCTCAGGGAAATACAGGGCCTCTGGAAACACCATATATTTT
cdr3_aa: CASSSGKYRASGNTIYF

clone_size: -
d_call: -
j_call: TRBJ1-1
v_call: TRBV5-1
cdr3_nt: TGCGCCAGCAGCCCTCAGGGAGGTGAGAGCAGTCTAGGAGCTTTCTTT
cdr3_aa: CASSPQGGESSLGAFF

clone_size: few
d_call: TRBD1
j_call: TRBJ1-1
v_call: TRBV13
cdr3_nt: TGTGCCAGCAGCCAAGACAGGGACGCTGAAGCTTTCTTT
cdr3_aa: CASSQDRDAEAFF

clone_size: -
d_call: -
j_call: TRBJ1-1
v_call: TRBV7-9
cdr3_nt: TGTGCCAGCAGCTTCGAGATTACTGAAGCTTTCTTT
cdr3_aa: CASSFEITEAFF

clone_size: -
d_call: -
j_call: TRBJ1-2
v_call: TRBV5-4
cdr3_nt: TGTGCCAGCAGCTCTAATGCGGCTAACTATGGCTACACCTTC
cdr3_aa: CASSSNAANYGYTF

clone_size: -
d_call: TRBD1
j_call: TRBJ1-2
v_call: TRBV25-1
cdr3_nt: TGTGCCAGCAGTGAGACAGGGGGCATAAAGAACTATGGCTACACCTTC
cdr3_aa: CASSETGGIKNYGYTF

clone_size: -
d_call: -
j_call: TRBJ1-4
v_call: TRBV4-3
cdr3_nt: TGCGCCAGCAGCCCTAGAGCAGGGCGTATTAATGAAAAACTGTTTTTT
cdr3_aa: CASSPRAGRINEKLFF